The clone carrying this T cell receptor beta chain was counted a few times. Its cognate antigen is unknown. The data derive from a study of post-analysis software for immune sequencing data. Study-level findings and limits: Controls showed lower frequencies than patients for several TRBV segments, and TRBV5-6, TRBV5-1 and TRBV20-1 were among these. When the samples were clustered directly with F measure, those that had been prepared in the same batch showed strong co-clustering. Comparison with controls showed significantly lower normalized Chao1 diversity in multiple sclerosis patients.

Trimming stripped 1 base from V and 1 base from J, with 10 bases between. Germline V gene data show CDR1 as SGHVS and CDR2 as FNYEAQ. This CDR3 has 15 amino acids. Prepared TCR beta cDNA libraries contained unique molecular identifiers. Between about 0.95 and 11 million T cells gave rise to approximately 520,000 cDNA molecules. TCRdb passed the PCR reads through MiXCR, listing each CDR3 protein once. Here the sample spans 800,000 to 950,000 distinct CDR3 sequences, about 57% being singletons. This chain uses TRBV7-6 with TRBJ1-1, with D perhaps TRBD1 (6 bases). The TCR originated in a girl between 10 and 17 years old with multiple sclerosis. Sequencing used blood. The CDR3 coding sequence is TGTGCCAGCAGCTTAGACGGGGGGCCGAACACTGAAGCTTTCTTT. Amino acids: CASSLDGGPNTEAFF.